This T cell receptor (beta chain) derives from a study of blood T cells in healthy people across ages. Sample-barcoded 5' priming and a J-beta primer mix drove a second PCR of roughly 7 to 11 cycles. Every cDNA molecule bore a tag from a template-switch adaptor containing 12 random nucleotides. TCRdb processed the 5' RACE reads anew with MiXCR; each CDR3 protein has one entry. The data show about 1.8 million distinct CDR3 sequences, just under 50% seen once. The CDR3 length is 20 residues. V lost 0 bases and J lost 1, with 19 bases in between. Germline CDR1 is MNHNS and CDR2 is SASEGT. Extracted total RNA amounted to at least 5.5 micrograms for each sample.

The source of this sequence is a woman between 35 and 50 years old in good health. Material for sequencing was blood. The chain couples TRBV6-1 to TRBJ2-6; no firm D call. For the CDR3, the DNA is TGTGCCAGCAGTGAAGCGATTGCAGGCAATAGGGCTTCTGGGGCCAACGTCCTGACTTTC. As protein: CASSEAIAGNRASGANVLTF.